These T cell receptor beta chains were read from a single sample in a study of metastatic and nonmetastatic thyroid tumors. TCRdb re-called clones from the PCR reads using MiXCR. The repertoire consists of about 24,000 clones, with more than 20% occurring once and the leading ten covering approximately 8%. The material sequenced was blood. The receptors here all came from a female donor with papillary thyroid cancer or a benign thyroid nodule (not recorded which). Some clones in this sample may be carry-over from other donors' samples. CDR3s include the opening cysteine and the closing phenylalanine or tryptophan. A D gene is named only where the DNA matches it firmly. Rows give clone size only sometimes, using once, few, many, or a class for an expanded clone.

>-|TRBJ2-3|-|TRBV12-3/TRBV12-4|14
TGTGCCACCACGCGCGGGTGGGCACAGCATACGCAGTATTTT
CATTRGWAQHTQYF
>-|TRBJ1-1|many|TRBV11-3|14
TGTGCCAGCAGCTTAGGGGGGGTCAACACTGAAGCTTTCTTT
CASSLGGVNTEAFF
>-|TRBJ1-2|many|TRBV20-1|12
TGCAGTGCTAGAGATGGGGGCTATGGCTACACCTTC
CSARDGGYGYTF
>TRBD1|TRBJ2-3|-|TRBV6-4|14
TGTGCCAGCAGTGACGGACAGGGGGCAGATACGCAGTATTTT
CASSDGQGADTQYF
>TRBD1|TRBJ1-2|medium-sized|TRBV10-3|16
TGTGCCATCAGTGAGTCCCCCGGACAGGGCGGCTATGGCTACACCTTC
CAISESPGQGGYGYTF
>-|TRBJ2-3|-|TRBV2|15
TGTGCCAGCAGCACTTGGTGGAGTAGGTCAGATACGCAGTATTTT
CASSTWWSRSDTQYF
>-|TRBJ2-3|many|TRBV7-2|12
TGTGCCAGCAGCTTTAGCACAGATACGCAGTATTTT
CASSFSTDTQYF
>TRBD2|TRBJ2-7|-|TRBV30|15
TGTGCCTGGAGCGGGAGGACTAGCGGGAGATACGAGCAGTACTTC
CAWSGRTSGRYEQYF
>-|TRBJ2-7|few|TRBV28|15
TGTGCCAGAAAGACCTCGACAACGCAGGGCGAAGACCAGTACTTC
CARKTSTTQGEDQYF
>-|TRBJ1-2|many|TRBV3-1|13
TGTGCCAGCAGCCAAGATACGGGCGATGGCTACACCTTC
CASSQDTGDGYTF
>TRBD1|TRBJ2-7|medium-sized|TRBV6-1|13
TGTGCCACCCGGGACAGGGGTTACTACGAGCAGTACTTC
CATRDRGYYEQYF
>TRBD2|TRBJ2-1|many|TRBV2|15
TGTGCCAGCAGTCGAAGCGGGGGCCTTACCAATGAGCAGTTCTTC
CASSRSGGLTNEQFF
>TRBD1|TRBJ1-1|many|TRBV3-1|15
TGTGCCAGCAGCCCCCCAGGGGGACCGAACACTGAAGCTTTCTTT
CASSPPGGPNTEAFF
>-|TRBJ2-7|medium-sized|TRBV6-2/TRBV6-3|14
TGTGCCAGCAAACCACAGGGACCTCCCTACGAGCAGTACTTC
CASKPQGPPYEQYF
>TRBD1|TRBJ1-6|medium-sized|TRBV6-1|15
TGTGCCAGCAGCGCCGGGACAGGGGGCGATTCACCCCTCCACTTT
CASSAGTGGDSPLHF
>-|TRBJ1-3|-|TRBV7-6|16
TGTGCCAGCATCCATCCCGGGGGGGGGCCAGTAAACACCATATATTTT
CASIHPGGGPVNTIYF
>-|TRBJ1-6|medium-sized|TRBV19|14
TGTGCCAGTAGTCGACTGACGGGCAATTCACCCCTCCACTTT
CASSRLTGNSPLHF
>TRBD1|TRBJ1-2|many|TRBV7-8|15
TGTGCCAGCAGCTCCCTGGGGACAGGGAGATCCGGCTACACCTTC
CASSSLGTGRSGYTF
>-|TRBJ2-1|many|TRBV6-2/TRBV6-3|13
TGTGCCAGCAGGGCAGGGGGGGACAATGAGCAGTTCTTC
CASRAGGDNEQFF
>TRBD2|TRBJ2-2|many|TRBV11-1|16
TGTGCCAGCAGCCCGCTCGATGGCGGGGGGGTCGGGGAGCTGTTTTTT
CASSPLDGGGVGELFF
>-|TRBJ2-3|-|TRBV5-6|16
TGTGCCAGCAGCTCCAAACCAGGACTTCTCACAGATACGCAGTATTTT
CASSSKPGLLTDTQYF
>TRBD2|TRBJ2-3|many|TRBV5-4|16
TGTGCCAGCAGCTTGGGGCAGACTAGCGTGGGAGATACGCAGTATTTT
CASSLGQTSVGDTQYF
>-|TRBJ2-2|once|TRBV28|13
TGTGCAAGCAGATCGCGCGGAACCGGGGAGCTGTTTTTT
CASRSRGTGELFF
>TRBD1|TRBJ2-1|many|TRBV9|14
TGTGCCAGCAGCCCGGGACAGGCATACAATGAGCAGTTCTTC
CASSPGQAYNEQFF
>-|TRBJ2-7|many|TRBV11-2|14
TGTGCCAGCAGTCAGAGCTCGGTGTTGAACGAGCAGTACTTC
CASSQSSVLNEQYF
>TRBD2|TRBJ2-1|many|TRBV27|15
TGTGCCAGCAGTGGTAGACTAGCGGACTACAATGAGCAGTTCTTC
CASSGRLADYNEQFF
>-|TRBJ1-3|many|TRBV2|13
TGTGCCTTCCTCCGGGGCGCTGGAAACACCATATATTTT
CAFLRGAGNTIYF
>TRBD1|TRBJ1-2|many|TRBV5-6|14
TGTGCCAGCAGCAGCGACAGGGGGAACTATGGCTACACCTTC
CASSSDRGNYGYTF
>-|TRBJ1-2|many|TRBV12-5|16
TGTGCTAGTGGTTTAGGGTCTCCAGGGCGGGCTGGTGGCTACACCTTC
CASGLGSPGRAGGYTF
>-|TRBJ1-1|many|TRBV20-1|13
TGCAGTCCTACGACAGGAGTGAACACTGAAGCTTTCTTT
CSPTTGVNTEAFF
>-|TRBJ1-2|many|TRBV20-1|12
TGCAGTGTGGAGGGGGCTAACTATGGCTACACCTTC
CSVEGANYGYTF
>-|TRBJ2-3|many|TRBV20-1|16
TGCAGTGCTAGAGATCCCTTGAAATCTAGCACAGATACGCAGTATTTT
CSARDPLKSSTDTQYF
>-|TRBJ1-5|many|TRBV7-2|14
TGTGCCAGCAGCTTAGCCCATAAAACTCAGCCCCAGCATTTT
CASSLAHKTQPQHF
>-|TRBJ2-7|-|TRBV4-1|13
TGCGCCAGCAGCCAAGACGGTCGTTACGAGCAGTACTTC
CASSQDGRYEQYF
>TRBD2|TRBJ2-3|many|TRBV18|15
TGTGCCAGCTCACCATGGAGTAGCGGGGGGGAAGAGCAGTATTTT
CASSPWSSGGEEQYF
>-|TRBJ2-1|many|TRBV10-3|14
TGTGCCACCTCCCGGGACCCACAATCGGGTGAGCAGTTCTTC
CATSRDPQSGEQFF
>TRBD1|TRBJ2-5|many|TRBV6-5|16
TGTGCCAGCAGTTACATCAGGACAGGGGGCGGAGAGACCCAGTACTTC
CASSYIRTGGGETQYF
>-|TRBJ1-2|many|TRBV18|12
TGTGCCAGCTCACCATTCGGGAGTGGCTACACCTTC
CASSPFGSGYTF
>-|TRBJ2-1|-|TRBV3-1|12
TGTGCCAGCAGCCAGTTGTGGAATGAGCAGTTCTTC
CASSQLWNEQFF
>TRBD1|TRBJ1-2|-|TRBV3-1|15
TGTGCCAGCAGCCAAGCAGAGGGGGCTCAAGGTGGCTACACCTTC
CASSQAEGAQGGYTF
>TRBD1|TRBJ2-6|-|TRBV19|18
TGTGCCAGTAGTATCATGGGACAGGGTGCTTCTGGGGCCAACGTCCTGACTTTC
CASSIMGQGASGANVLTF
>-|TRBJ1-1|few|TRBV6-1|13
TGTGCCACCGGGGGCCCCATCAACACTGAAGCTTTCTTT
CATGGPINTEAFF
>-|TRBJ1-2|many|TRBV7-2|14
TGTGCCAGCAGCACCCCGCGGGGGTTCGGTGGCTACACCTTC
CASSTPRGFGGYTF
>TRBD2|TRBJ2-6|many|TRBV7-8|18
TGTGCCAGCAGCTTAGTCGGACTAGATTTCTCTGGGGCCAACGTCCTGACTTTC
CASSLVGLDFSGANVLTF
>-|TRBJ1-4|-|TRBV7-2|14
TGTGCCAGCAGCTTAGAGGATTCCGATGAAAAACTGTTTTTT
CASSLEDSDEKLFF
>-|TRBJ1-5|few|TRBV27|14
-
CASSFGTGNQPQNF
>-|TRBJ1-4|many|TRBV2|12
TGTGCCAGGAGGACCCCCGGCGAGAAACTGTTTTTT
CARRTPGEKLFF
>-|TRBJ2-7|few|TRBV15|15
TGTGCCACCAGCAGAGATCGGGACATGGAGCGGGAGCAGTACTTC
CATSRDRDMEREQYF
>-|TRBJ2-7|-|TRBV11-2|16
TGTGCCAGCAGCTTAGACCCGGGGGCAGGGAGAATCGAGCAGTACTTC
CASSLDPGAGRIEQYF
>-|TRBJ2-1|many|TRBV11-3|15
TGTGCCAGCAGCGTTGGGGGAAGCTCCTACAATGAGCAGTTCTTC
CASSVGGSSYNEQFF
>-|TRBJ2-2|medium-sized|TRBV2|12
TGTGCCAGCAGTGGGGAATGGCGGGAGCTGTTTTTT
CASSGEWRELFF
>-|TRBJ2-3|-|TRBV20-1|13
TGCAGTGCACTTTCCCCTAGCACAGATACGCAGTATTTT
CSALSPSTDTQYF
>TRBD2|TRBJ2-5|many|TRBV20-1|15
TGCAGTGCTCCCCGAGGGCCCGGGGGGCAAGAGACCCAGTACTTC
CSAPRGPGGQETQYF
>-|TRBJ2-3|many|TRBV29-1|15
TGCAGCGTGTCCGGGACAATGGTTGGTGGAGATACGCAGTATTTT
CSVSGTMVGGDTQYF
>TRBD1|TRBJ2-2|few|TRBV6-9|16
TGTGCCAGCAGCTATTCGCCGGGACAGCATACCGGGGAGCTGTTTTTT
CASSYSPGQHTGELFF
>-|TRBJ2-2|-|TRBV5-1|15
TGCGCCAGCAGCTTGGTACGGGCTGGAAACGGGGAGCTGTTTTTT
CASSLVRAGNGELFF
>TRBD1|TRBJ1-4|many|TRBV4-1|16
TGCGCCAGCAGCCAGGGCACAGGGGCCCACCTGGGAAAACTGTTTTTT
CASSQGTGAHLGKLFF